The entry below describes one T cell receptor beta chain. The antigen is undetermined. The data originate from a study of CD8+ T cells in alopecia areata. Looking at the study overall: Treatment ran 6 to 18 months, with 6 months of follow-up afterward.

The CDR3 covers 15 residues. V gave up 5 bases and J gave up 1 base, with 9 bases separating them. Germline values: CDR1 SGHTA, CDR2 FQGNSA. The study's findings and limits: Alopecia totalis/universalis scalp especially showed more expanded CD8+ clones than normal scalp. Normal-skin resident alphabeta T cells also appear among scalp sample sequences.

cDNA serving as the sequencing template came from extracted, reverse transcribed RNA. Here immunoSEQ multiplex PCR was the method, and the copy in TCRdb shows in-frame clones only, minus some. The sample contains fewer than 200,000 clones, 50% to 60% of which appear only once. The receptor comes from a human donor with alopecia areata. This chain connects TRBV7-2 to TRBJ1-6, with D possibly matching TRBD1 (5 bases). This sample comprised CD4+ T cells sorted from blood, obtained at week 0. The CDR3 DNA reads TGTGCCAGCAGCCGGGGGGGGTCCTATAATTCACCCCTCCACTTT. This codes for CASSRGGSYNSPLHF.